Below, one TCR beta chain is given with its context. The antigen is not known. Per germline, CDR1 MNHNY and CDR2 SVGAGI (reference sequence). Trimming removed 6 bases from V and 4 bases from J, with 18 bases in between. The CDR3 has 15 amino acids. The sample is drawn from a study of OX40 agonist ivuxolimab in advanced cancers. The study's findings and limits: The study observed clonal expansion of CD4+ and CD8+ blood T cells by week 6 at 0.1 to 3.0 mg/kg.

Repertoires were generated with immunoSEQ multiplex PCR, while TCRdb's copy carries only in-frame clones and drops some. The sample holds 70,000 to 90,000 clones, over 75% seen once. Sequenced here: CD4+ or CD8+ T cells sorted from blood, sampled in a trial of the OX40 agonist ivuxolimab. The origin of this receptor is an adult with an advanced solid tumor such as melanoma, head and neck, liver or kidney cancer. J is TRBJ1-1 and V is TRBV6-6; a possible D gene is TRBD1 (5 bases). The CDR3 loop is CASRATASGGTEAFF. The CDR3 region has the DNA TGTGCCAGCAGAGCTACAGCATCCGGGGGCACTGAAGCTTTCTTT.